The 12 T cell receptor beta chains listed next were all sequenced from one sample in a study of regulatory T cells in long-lasting Graves disease. The time point was: newly diagnosed GD, antithyroid drugs for less than 3 months. PBMC-derived RNA was used for the TCR library. Both iRepertoire HTBI primers and Arm-PCR of CDR3 regions were used to build the TCR beta libraries. TCRdb ran MiXCR on the multiplex PCR reads and lists one entry per CDR3 protein. The sample has some 220,000 distinct CDR3 sequences, around 20% seen once; the top ten hold about 10%. These same records also appear under a second study, on T cells in Graves' hyperthyroidism and ophthalmopathy.

The starting material was peripheral blood mononuclear cells (PBMCs), obtained at new diagnosis, from a patient treated with antithyroid drugs. These receptors originate from a woman aged 30 to 39 with Graves disease.

This clonotype was seen many times. This chain joins TRBV19 and TRBJ1-5, with D unclear. V was cut by 5 bases and J by 0 bases, with 20 bases left in between. The CDR3 has 18 amino acids. Germline V gene data show CDR1 as LNHDA and CDR2 as SQIVND (reference sequence). The CDR3 reads CASSALGGAVYSNQPQHF. In DNA form, the CDR3 reads TGTGCCAGTAGTGCCCTGGGAGGAGCCGTATATAGCAATCAGCCCCAGCATTTT.

The chain combines TRBV29-1 with TRBJ1-1, with no clear D. Trimming pared 4 bases from V and 0 bases from J, leaving 12 bases between. CDR1 and CDR2 from the germline V gene are SQVTM and ANQGSEA. CDR3 length equals 14 residues. CDR3: CSVVVAGMNTEAFF. The CDR3 DNA is TGCAGCGTTGTAGTTGCAGGTATGAACACTGAAGCTTTCTTT.

This clonotype was detected many times. V usage is TRBV11-2 and J usage is TRBJ2-1, with 8 bases that match TRBD2. The length of the CDR3 is 15 residues. With 5 bases clipped from V and 9 bases from J, the junction kept 12 bases outside the gene matches. Germline values: CDR1 SGHAT, CDR2 FQNNGV. The CDR3 reads CASSVTIGGGSEQFF. CDR3 DNA: TGTGCCAGCAGCGTTACGATCGGGGGGGGGAGTGAGCAGTTCTTC.

Notes on this clonotype: A read error may be the cause here, since a much bigger clone is one base away. The chain uses TRBV7-9 and TRBJ1-1, with TRBD1 identical over 9 bases. The CDR3 consists of 20 residues. Germline V gene data show CDR1 as SEHNR and CDR2 as FQNEAQ (reference sequence). With V trimmed by 5 bases and J by 0 bases, 19 bases remained unmatched. CDR3 bases: TGTGCCAGCAGCCCCAAATTTAAGTTAACAGGGGGCCCCGTGAACACTGAAGCTTTCTTT. Translated: CASSPKFKLTGGPVNTEAFF.

There are many counts of this clonotype. The rearrangement links TRBV6-1 to TRBJ1-2; D is unresolved. There are 13 residues in the CDR3. V shed 6 bases and J shed 3 bases, with 11 bases lying between them. CDR1 MNHNS and CDR2 SASEGT come from the germline V gene. CDR3 region: CASRAGQDYGYTF. The CDR3, as DNA: TGTGCCAGCAGGGCCGGGCAGGACTATGGCTACACCTTC.

The J gene is TRBJ1-1, the V gene TRBV12-3 or TRBV12-4, with D possibly being TRBD1 (5 bases). With 5 bases removed from V and 0 bases from J, the gap between germline ends came to 16 bases. This CDR3 comprises 16 residues. CDR3 DNA: TGTGCCAGCAGTAGGTCGACAGCACTAATGAACACTGAAGCTTTCTTT. Encoded protein: CASSRSTALMNTEAFF.

Points on this clonotype: An end of the junction does not agree with germline; a read error may underlie this. The gene calls are TRBV19 and TRBJ2-7; the D gene could be TRBD1 or TRBD2 (5 bases each). The CDR3 is made up of 13 amino acids. Per the germline V gene, CDR1 is LNHDA and CDR2 is SQIVND (reference sequence). As DNA, the CDR3 is TGTGCCGGTAGTATATCAGGGACCCACGAGCAGTACTTC. This translates into CAGSISGTHEQYF.

As regards this clonotype: A far larger clone is just one base off, so this is likely a read error. The gene calls are TRBV5-1 and TRBJ1-5; TRBD1 agrees at 7 bases. Germline CDR1 reads SGHRS; CDR2 reads YFSETQ. The CDR3 runs to 17 residues. CDR3 protein: CASSPQGGGLSSQPQHF. CDR3 nucleotide sequence: TGTGCCAGCAGTCCCCAGGGGGGTGGACTTAGCAGTCAGCCCCAGCATTTT.

CDR3 sequence: CASSTGDTGAFF. The CDR3 nucleotides read TGTGCCAGTAGTACAGGGGACACTGGGGCTTTCTTT. The rearrangement uses TRBV19 and TRBJ1-1, with a possible D match to TRBD1 (6 bases). The CDR3 extends over 12 amino acids. Germline V lookup: CDR1 LNHDA, CDR2 SQIVND (reference sequence). Trimming removed 4 bases at V and 11 bases at J, with 14 bases between.

Comment on this clonotype: Since a far larger clone is one base different, this is likely a read error. The chain has TRBV12-5 and TRBJ2-7; 9 nucleotides match TRBD1. V lost 0 bases, J lost 7 bases, and 13 bases stayed unmatched. The germline gives CDR1 LGHNT, CDR2 FRNRAP. The length of the CDR3 is 17 residues. The DNA of the CDR3 is TGTGCTAGTGGTTTGGTACAGGGGGCCTATATCTACAATGAGCAGTACTTC. Residues: CASGLVQGAYIYNEQYF.

Note on this clonotype: It may be a read error: a sequence one base away is much more abundant. V and J are TRBV6-1 and TRBJ2-5, with 9 nucleotides matching TRBD1. The junction had 11 bases not matched to a gene; V was cut back by 6 bases and J by 9 bases. Germline CDR1 MNHNS, CDR2 SASEGT. The CDR3 spans 14 residues. In DNA form, the CDR3 reads TGTGCCAGCAGGGGGGGACAGGGTGGCAAGGCCCAGTACTTC. Protein product: CASRGGQGGKAQYF.

This clonotype was picked up many times. This chain links TRBV18 with TRBJ1-1; D gene uncertain. Germline CDR1 KGHSH, CDR2 LQKENI. This CDR3 is 14 amino acids long. V lost 2 bases and J lost 6, with 13 bases in between. CDR3 DNA sequence: TGTGCCAGCTCACCATTTGCCCAAGAAGCTGAAGCTTTCTTT. Its protein product is CASSPFAQEAEAFF.